The T cell receptor beta chain under discussion was sequenced for a study of shared clonotypes between healthy human individuals. CD45RO-negative cells were positively selected for CCR7, leaving out terminally differentiated effector memory CD45RA+ cells. The method was immunoSEQ multiplex PCR; TCRdb's version includes in-frame clones alone and lacks a portion of them. Of hundreds of thousands of clones in the sample, 90% to 95% are singletons; the top ten hold around 24%. Specimen: naive CD8+ T cells sorted from blood. This sequence was found in a man aged 30 to 45 in good health.

This CDR3 is CASSLGAGPLLEQYF. The CDR3 nucleotides are TGTGCCAGCAGTTTAGGCGCGGGACCCCTTTTGGAGCAGTATTTT. The V and J genes are TRBV27 and TRBJ2-3; a weak D match, TRBD2 (6 bases). The V gene's germline CDR1 is MNHEY and CDR2 SMNVEV (reference sequence). The CDR3 extends over 15 amino acids. V gave up 2 bases and J gave up 11 bases, with 20 bases separating them.